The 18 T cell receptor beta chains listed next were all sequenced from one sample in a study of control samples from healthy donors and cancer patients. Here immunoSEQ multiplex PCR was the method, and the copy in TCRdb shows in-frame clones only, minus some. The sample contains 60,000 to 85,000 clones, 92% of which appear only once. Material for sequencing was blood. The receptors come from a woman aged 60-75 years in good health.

This CDR3 reads CASSPRLGLQETQYF. CDR3 DNA sequence: TGTGCCAGCAGTCCACGACTAGGGCTCCAAGAGACCCAGTACTTC. The V gene is TRBV6-1, the J gene TRBJ2-5, with a possible D match to TRBD2 (6 bases). The V end lost 5 bases, the J end lost 1 base, and 14 bases lay between the germline ends. Per the germline V gene, CDR1 is MNHNS and CDR2 is SASEGT. CDR3 length: 15 residues.

The CDR3 region is CASSASGRAGGELFF. In DNA, the CDR3 is TGTGCCAGCAGCGCAAGCGGGAGGGCCGGCGGGGAGCTGTTTTTT. The chain has TRBV2 and TRBJ2-2; TRBD2 matches 10 bases. The CDR3 sequence is 15 residues long. Germline assignment: CDR1 SNHLY and CDR2 FYNNEI. V lost 6 bases to trimming and J lost 7 bases; unmatched junction nucleotides: 8.

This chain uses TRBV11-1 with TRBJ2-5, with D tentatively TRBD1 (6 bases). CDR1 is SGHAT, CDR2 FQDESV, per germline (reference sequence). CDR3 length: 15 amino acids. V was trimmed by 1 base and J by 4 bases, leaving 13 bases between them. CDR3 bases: TGTGCCAGCAGCTTAGACAGGGTAGGAGGAGAGACCCAGTACTTC. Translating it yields CASSLDRVGGETQYF.

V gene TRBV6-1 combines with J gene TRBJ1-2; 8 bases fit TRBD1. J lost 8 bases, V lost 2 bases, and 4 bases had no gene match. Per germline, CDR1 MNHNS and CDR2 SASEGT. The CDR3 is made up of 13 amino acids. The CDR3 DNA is TGTGCCAGCAGTGAATACGGGACAGGAGGCTACACCTTC. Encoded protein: CASSEYGTGGYTF.

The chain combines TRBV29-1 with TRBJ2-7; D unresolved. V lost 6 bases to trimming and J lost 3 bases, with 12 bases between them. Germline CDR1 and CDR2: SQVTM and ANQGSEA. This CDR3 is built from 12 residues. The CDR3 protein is CSVSDKLYEQYF. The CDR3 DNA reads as TGCAGCGTCTCTGACAAACTCTACGAGCAGTACTTC.

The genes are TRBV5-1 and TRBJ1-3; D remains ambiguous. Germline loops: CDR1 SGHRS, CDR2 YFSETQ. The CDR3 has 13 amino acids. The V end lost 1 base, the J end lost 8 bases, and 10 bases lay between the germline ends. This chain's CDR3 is CASSLTEGDTIYF. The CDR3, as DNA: TGCGCCAGCAGCTTGACAGAAGGAGACACCATATATTTT.

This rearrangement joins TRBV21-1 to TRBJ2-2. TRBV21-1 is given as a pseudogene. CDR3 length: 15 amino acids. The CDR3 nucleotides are TGTGCCAGCAGAAAGGGGACGACGAACACCGGGGAGCTGTTTTTT. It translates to CASRKGTTNTGELFF.

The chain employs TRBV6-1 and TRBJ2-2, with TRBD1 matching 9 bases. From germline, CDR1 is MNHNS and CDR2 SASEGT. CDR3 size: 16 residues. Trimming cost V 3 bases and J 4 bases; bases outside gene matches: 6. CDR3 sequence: CASSDRDRASTGELFF. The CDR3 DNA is TGTGCCAGCAGTGACCGGGACAGGGCTTCCACCGGGGAGCTGTTTTTT.

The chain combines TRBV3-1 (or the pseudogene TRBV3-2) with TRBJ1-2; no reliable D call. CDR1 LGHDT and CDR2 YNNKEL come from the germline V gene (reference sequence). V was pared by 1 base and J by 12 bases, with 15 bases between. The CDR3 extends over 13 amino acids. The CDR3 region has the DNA TGTGCCAGCAGCCAAGGCGCTAATCGGGTGGACACCTTC. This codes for CASSQGANRVDTF.

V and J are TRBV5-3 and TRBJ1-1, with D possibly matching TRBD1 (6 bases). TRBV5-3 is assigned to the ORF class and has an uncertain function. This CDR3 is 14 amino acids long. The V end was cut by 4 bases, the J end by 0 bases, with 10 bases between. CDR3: CARSGTGLNTEAFF. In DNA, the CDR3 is TGTGCCAGAAGCGGAACAGGGTTGAACACTGAAGCTTTCTTT.

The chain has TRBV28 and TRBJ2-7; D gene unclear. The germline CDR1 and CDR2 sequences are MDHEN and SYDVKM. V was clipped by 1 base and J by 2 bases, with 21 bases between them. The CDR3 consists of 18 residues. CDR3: CASSLSSSFTLLTYEQYF. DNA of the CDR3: TGTGCCAGCAGTTTATCATCATCTTTTACGCTTCTAACCTACGAGCAGTACTTC.

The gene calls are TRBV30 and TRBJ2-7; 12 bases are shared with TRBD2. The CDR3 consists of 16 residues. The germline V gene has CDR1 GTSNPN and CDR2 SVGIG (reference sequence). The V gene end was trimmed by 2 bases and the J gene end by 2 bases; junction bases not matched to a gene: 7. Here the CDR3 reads CAWSMASGRATYEQYF. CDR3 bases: TGTGCCTGGAGTATGGCTAGCGGGAGGGCTACCTACGAGCAGTACTTC.

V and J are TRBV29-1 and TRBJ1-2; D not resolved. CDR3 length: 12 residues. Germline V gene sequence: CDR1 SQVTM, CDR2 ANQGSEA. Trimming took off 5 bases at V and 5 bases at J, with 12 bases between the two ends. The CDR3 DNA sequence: TGCAGCGTTCGCCAGGTGACGTATGGCTACACCTTC. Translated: CSVRQVTYGYTF.

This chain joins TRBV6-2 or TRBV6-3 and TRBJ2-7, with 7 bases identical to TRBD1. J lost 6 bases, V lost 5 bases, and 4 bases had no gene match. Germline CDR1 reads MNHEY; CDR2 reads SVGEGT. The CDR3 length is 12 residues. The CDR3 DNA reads TGTGCCAGCAGTCGGACAGGCTTCGAGCAGTACTTC. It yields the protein CASSRTGFEQYF.

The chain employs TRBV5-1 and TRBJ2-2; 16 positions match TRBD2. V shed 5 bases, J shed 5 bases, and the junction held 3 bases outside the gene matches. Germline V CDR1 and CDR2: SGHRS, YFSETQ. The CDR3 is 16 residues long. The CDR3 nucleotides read TGCGCCAGCAGTTCGGGACTAGCGGGAGGGACCGGGGAGCTGTTTTTT. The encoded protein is CASSSGLAGGTGELFF. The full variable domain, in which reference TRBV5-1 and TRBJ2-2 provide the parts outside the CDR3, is KAGVTQTPRYLIKTRGQQVTLSCSPISGHRSVSWYQQTPGQGLQFLFEYFSETQRNKGNFPGRFSGRQFSNSRSEMNVSTLELGDSALYLCASSSGLAGGTGELFFGEGSRLTVL.

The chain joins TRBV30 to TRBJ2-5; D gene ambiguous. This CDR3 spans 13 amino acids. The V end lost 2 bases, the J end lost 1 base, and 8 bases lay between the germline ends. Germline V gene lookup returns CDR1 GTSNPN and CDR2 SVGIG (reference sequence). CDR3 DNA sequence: TGTGCCTGGAGTTCTTGGCTCCAAGAGACCCAGTACTTC. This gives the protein CAWSSWLQETQYF.

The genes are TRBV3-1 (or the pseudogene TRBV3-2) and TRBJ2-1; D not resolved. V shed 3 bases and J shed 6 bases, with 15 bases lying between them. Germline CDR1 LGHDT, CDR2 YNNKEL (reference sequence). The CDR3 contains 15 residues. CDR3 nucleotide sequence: TGTGCCAGCAGCCAGATTGCCACGAGTTTCAATGAGCAGTTCTTC. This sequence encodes CASSQIATSFNEQFF.

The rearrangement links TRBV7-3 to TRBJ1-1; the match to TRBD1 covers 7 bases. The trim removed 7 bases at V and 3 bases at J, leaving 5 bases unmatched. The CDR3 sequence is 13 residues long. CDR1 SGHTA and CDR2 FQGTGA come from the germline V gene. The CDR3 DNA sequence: TGTGCCAGCAAGAGACAGGGTGACACTGAAGCTTTCTTT. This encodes CASKRQGDTEAFF.